The clone carrying this T cell receptor beta chain was observed once. What it binds is not known. At the DNA level, this CDR3 is encoded by other sequences in the same sample as well. This entry comes from a study of shared clonotypes between healthy human individuals. Study-wide results and limits: Limited genetic and exposure-history diversity came from having few donors. Clonotypes shared by all four donors outscored non-shared clonotypes in generation probability.

The V end lost 3 bases, the J end lost 5 bases, and 7 bases lay between the germline ends. Germline CDR1 reads MNHNY; CDR2 reads SVGAGI (reference sequence). CDR3 size: 12 residues. Clones were sequenced by immunoSEQ multiplex PCR, and TCRdb holds only the in-frame ones, with some missing. The top ten hold under 0.45% of the sample, which has 2 million to 2.5 million clones, approximately 93% seen once. Only Caucasian adults living in Nashville, Tennessee served as donors. Subsets obtained from CD4+ cells comprised CD45RA+ naive and CD45RA-negative memory cells. Sequencing used naive CD4+ T cells from PBMCs. Sample subset: CD45RA+ positively selected. This TCR derives from a man aged 18 to 35 in good health. Some clones in this sample may be carry-over from other donors' samples. The chain employs TRBV6-6 and TRBJ2-5; D remains ambiguous. The CDR3 loop reads CASSYQRETQYF. CDR3 sequence (DNA): TGTGCCAGCAGTTATCAACGGGAGACCCAGTACTTC.